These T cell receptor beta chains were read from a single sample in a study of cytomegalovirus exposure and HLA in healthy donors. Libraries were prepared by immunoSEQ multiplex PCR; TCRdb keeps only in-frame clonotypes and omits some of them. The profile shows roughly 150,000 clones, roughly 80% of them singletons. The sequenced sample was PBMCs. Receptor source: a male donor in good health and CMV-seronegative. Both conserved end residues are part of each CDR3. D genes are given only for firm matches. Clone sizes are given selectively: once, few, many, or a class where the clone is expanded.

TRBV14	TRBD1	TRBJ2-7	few	TGTGCCAGCAGCCAAGACAGGGGGCGGTGGAGCGAGCAGTACTTC	CASSQDRGRWSEQYF
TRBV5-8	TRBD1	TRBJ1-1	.	TGTGCCAGCAGCCTGGGAATCCGGACAGGGGGGAACACTGAAGCTTTCTTT	CASSLGIRTGGNTEAFF
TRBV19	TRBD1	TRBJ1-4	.	TGTGCCAGTAGTAGGGACAGGGGGAGCGATGAAAAACTGTTTTTT	CASSRDRGSDEKLFF
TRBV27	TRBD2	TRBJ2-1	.	TGTGCCAGCAGTTCGCGACTAGCGGGGGGGTACAATGAGCAGTTCTTC	CASSSRLAGGYNEQFF
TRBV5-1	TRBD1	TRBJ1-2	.	TGCGCCAGCAGCGTGGACAGGAGTGGCTACACCTTC	CASSVDRSGYTF
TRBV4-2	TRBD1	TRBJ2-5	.	TGTGCCAGCAGCCTTTCCACAGGGGTCTCAGAGACCCAGTACTTC	CASSLSTGVSETQYF
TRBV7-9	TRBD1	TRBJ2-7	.	TGTGCCAGCAGCCCGAGGACAGGACCCTCCTACGAGCAGTACTTC	CASSPRTGPSYEQYF
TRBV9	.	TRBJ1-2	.	TGTGCCAGCAGCGTAGCCCCTACCGGGAAACTCGGCCATGGCTACACCTTC	CASSVAPTGKLGHGYTF
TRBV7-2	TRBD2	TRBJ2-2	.	TGTGCCAGCACCGAGAGGGTCCGGCGGGGGGCGACCGGGGAGCTGTTTTTT	CASTERVRRGATGELFF
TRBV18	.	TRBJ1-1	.	TGTGCCAGCTCACCCTCACAAATTACCAACACTGAAGCTTTCTTT	CASSPSQITNTEAFF
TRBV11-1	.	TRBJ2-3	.	TGTGCCAGCAGCCATGGGGCAGCTAGGGGTGCAGATACGCAGTATTTT	CASSHGAARGADTQYF
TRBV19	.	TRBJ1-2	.	TGTGCCAGTAGTCTCGGGAGTCCCTATGGCTACACCTTC	CASSLGSPYGYTF
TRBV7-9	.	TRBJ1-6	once	TGTGCCAGCAGCTTAGGACAGTTTAATTCACCCCTCCACTTT	CASSLGQFNSPLHF
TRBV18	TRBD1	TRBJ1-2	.	TGTGCCAGCTCACCACCGGGACAGGGGGCTAACGCAGTCTATGGCTACACCTTC	CASSPPGQGANAVYGYTF
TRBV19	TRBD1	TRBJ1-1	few	TGTGCCAGTACCCTTGGACAGGGTGGCACTGAAGCTTTCTTT	CASTLGQGGTEAFF
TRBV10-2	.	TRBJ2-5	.	TGCGCCAGCAGGGGCCAGGGACAAGAGACCCAGTACTTC	CASRGQGQETQYF
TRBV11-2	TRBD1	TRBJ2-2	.	TGTGCCAGCAGCTTAGATCGGGGACAGGGGGCCGCCGGGGAGCTGTTTTTT	CASSLDRGQGAAGELFF
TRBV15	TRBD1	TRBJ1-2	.	TGTGCCACCAGCGGGACAGGGGGCGGCTATGGCTACACCTTC	CATSGTGGGYGYTF
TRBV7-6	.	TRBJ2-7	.	TGTGCCAGCAGCTTACGTTCGAAGAGCTCCTACGAGCAGTACTTC	CASSLRSKSSYEQYF
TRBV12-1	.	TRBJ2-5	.	TGTGCCAGCCGACAGGGGGGTGACCAAGAGACCCAGTACTTC	CASRQGGDQETQYF
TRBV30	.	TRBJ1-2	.	TGTGCCTGGAGGAAAGGGGGAGATGGCTACACCTTC	CAWRKGGDGYTF
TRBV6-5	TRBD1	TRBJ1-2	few	TGTGCCAGCAGCGCGCGACCCGGGACAGTGCTCTGGGGGCTCTTC	CASSARPGTVLWGLF
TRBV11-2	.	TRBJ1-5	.	TGTGCCAGCAGCTTAGAGGGAGACCAGCCCCAGCATTTT	CASSLEGDQPQHF
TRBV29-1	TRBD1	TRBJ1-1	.	TGCAGCGTAGTCCCGGGACAGGGGTACACTGAAGCTTTCTTT	CSVVPGQGYTEAFF
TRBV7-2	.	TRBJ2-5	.	TGTGCCAGCAGCTTGGGAGCGGAGACCCAGTACTTC	CASSLGAETQYF
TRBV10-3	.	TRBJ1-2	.	TGTGCCATCAGCTGGGCAGGGCAGGGCTACACCTTC	CAISWAGQGYTF
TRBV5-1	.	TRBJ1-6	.	TGCGCCAGCAGCTCAACGGACTCGGCCCTCCACTTT	CASSSTDSALHF
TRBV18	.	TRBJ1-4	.	TGTGCCAGCTCCCAGAATGAAAAACTGTTTTTT	CASSQNEKLFF
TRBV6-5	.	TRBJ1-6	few	TGTGCCAGCAGTTACGATAGCTCCTATAATTCACCCCTCCACTTT	CASSYDSSYNSPLHF
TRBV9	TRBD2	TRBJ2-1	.	TGTGCCAGCAGCGCCCTAGCGGGGGGGCACAATGAGCAGTTCTTC	CASSALAGGHNEQFF
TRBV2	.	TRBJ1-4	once	TGTGCCAGCAGTGACAGGGTGGTTCGGGAAAAACTGTTTTTT	CASSDRVVREKLFF
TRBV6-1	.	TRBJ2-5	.	TGTGCCAGCCAACAGGGTGGGGAGACCCAGTACTTC	CASQQGGETQYF
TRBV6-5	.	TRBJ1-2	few	TGTGCCAGCAGGGGGGGAGTAAACTATGGCTACACCTTC	CASRGGVNYGYTF